The rows below give T cell receptor beta chains drawn from one sample of a study of OX40 agonist ivuxolimab in advanced cancers. Clones were sequenced by immunoSEQ multiplex PCR, and TCRdb holds only the in-frame ones, with some missing. Of tens of thousands of clones in the sample, around four fifths were seen once. The source material was CD4+ or CD8+ T cells sorted from blood, sampled in a trial of the OX40 agonist ivuxolimab. These receptors all come from an adult with an advanced solid tumor such as melanoma, head and neck, liver or kidney cancer. Both conserved end residues are part of each CDR3. A D gene is named only where the DNA matches it firmly. Size is omitted from some rows. Given values are once, few, many or a class for expanded clones.

J: TRBJ2-7
V: TRBV5-6
length: 13
size: .
D: .
DNA: TGTGCCAGCAGCCCCGTCCGGTCTTACGAGCAGTACTTC
CDR3: CASSPVRSYEQYF

J: TRBJ2-7
V: TRBV7-2
length: 15
size: .
D: TRBD2
DNA: TGTGCCAGCAGCTTAACCGCGGGAGGGTCTACGGGGCAGTACTTC
CDR3: CASSLTAGGSTGQYF

J: TRBJ2-3
V: TRBV19
length: 15
size: once
D: .
DNA: TGTGCCAGTAGCCCCTCTCGGAGTCGTGCAGATACGCAGTATTTT
CDR3: CASSPSRSRADTQYF

J: TRBJ2-7
V: TRBV19
length: 13
size: .
D: .
DNA: TGTGCCAGTAGTATGATGCCAGCCTACGAGCAGTACTTC
CDR3: CASSMMPAYEQYF

J: TRBJ2-2
V: TRBV7-7
length: 14
size: few
D: .
DNA: TGTGCCAGCAGCTCGAGATCCAACACCGGGGAGCTGTTTTTT
CDR3: CASSSRSNTGELFF

J: TRBJ1-4
V: TRBV15
length: 15
size: .
D: .
DNA: TGTGCCACCAGCAGAGACCGATTAGGGGGTGAAAAACTGTTTTTT
CDR3: CATSRDRLGGEKLFF

J: TRBJ1-2
V: TRBV7-2
length: 14
size: .
D: .
DNA: TGTGCCAGCAGCTTAGTAGGGCCGGGCTATGGCTACACCTTC
CDR3: CASSLVGPGYGYTF

J: TRBJ2-7
V: TRBV30
length: 12
size: once
D: .
DNA: TGTGCCTGGAGTCAGGGCGCCTACGAGCAGTACTTC
CDR3: CAWSQGAYEQYF

J: TRBJ1-6
V: TRBV10-3
length: 12
size: .
D: .
DNA: TGTGCCTCCAGGGATTATAATTCACCCCTCCACTTT
CDR3: CASRDYNSPLHF

J: TRBJ2-3
V: TRBV19
length: 15
size: .
D: .
DNA: TGTGCCAGTAGTATTGGCCGGACTCGCACAGATACGCAGTATTTT
CDR3: CASSIGRTRTDTQYF

J: TRBJ1-1
V: TRBV7-2
length: 16
size: .
D: .
DNA: TGTGCCAGCAGCTTAGCCACAGCACGTGCGGACACTGAAGCTTTCTTT
CDR3: CASSLATARADTEAFF

J: TRBJ2-5
V: TRBV7-2
length: 13
size: .
D: .
DNA: TGTGCCAGCAGCTTCTCACCTCAAGAGACCCAGTACTTC
CDR3: CASSFSPQETQYF

J: TRBJ2-5
V: TRBV29-1
length: 12
size: .
D: .
DNA: TGCAGCGTTGACGGGGGACAAGAGACCCAGTACTTC
CDR3: CSVDGGQETQYF

J: TRBJ2-5
V: TRBV5-1
length: 16
size: .
D: TRBD2
DNA: TGCGCCAGCAGCTTGGAGGGGGCGGGAGGGAAAGAGACCCAGTACTTC
CDR3: CASSLEGAGGKETQYF

J: TRBJ2-1
V: TRBV14
length: 18
size: .
D: TRBD2
DNA: TGTGCCAGCAGCCAAGATCTGGCTAGCGGTACATACCACAATGAGCAGTTCTTC
CDR3: CASSQDLASGTYHNEQFF

J: TRBJ2-1
V: TRBV2
length: 18
size: .
D: TRBD2
DNA: TGTGCCAGCAGTGAAGCGCGAGCTAGCGGGAGCTCCTACAATGAGCAGTTCTTC
CDR3: CASSEARASGSSYNEQFF

J: TRBJ1-1
V: TRBV5-6
length: 14
size: .
D: .
DNA: TGTGCCAGCAGCCCTCGGGGGGCGAACACTGAAGCTTTCTTT
CDR3: CASSPRGANTEAFF

J: TRBJ1-1
V: TRBV28
length: 11
size: .
D: .
DNA: TGTGCCAGCAATGTAAACACTGAAGCTTTCTTT
CDR3: CASNVNTEAFF

J: TRBJ1-5
V: TRBV7-9
length: 13
size: once
D: .
DNA: TGTGCCAGCAGCGCATATAGCAATCAGCCCCAGCATTTT
CDR3: CASSAYSNQPQHF

J: TRBJ2-3
V: TRBV19
length: 14
size: .
D: .
DNA: TGTGCCAGTAGTGCTTGGGACTCCACAGATACGCAGTATTTT
CDR3: CASSAWDSTDTQYF

J: TRBJ2-1
V: TRBV4-3
length: 15
size: .
D: TRBD2
DNA: TGCGCCAGCAGCCAAGAACTAGCGGATTACAATGAGCAGTTCTTC
CDR3: CASSQELADYNEQFF

J: TRBJ2-7
V: TRBV6-1
length: 12
size: .
D: TRBD1
DNA: TGTGCCAGCAGCCAGGGGGCCTTCGAGCAGTACTTC
CDR3: CASSQGAFEQYF

J: TRBJ2-3
V: TRBV19
length: 14
size: .
D: .
DNA: TGTGCCACCCATCGAACCGGGCGGACAGATACGCAGTATTTT
CDR3: CATHRTGRTDTQYF

J: TRBJ2-2
V: TRBV7-9
length: 18
size: .
D: TRBD2
DNA: TGTGCCAGCAGCTTCCTGGCAACTAGCGGGGATAACACCGGGGAGCTGTTTTTT
CDR3: CASSFLATSGDNTGELFF

J: TRBJ1-4
V: TRBV5-1
length: 15
size: .
D: .
DNA: TGCGCCAGCAGCTTGGCAGCGGCTTCAAATGAAAAACTGTTTTTT
CDR3: CASSLAAASNEKLFF

J: TRBJ2-7
V: TRBV7-9
length: 14
size: .
D: TRBD1
DNA: TGTGCCAGCAGCCCGAGGGACAGCCAGGACGAGCAGTACTTC
CDR3: CASSPRDSQDEQYF

J: TRBJ1-1
V: TRBV10-3
length: 15
size: .
D: .
DNA: TGTGCCATCAGTGTTGGTGATATAGAAGACACTGAAGCTTTCTTT
CDR3: CAISVGDIEDTEAFF

J: TRBJ2-5
V: TRBV6-5
length: 13
size: .
D: .
DNA: TGTGCCAGCAGAATGGGTCGATTTAAGACCCAGTACTTC
CDR3: CASRMGRFKTQYF

J: TRBJ2-1
V: TRBV4-1
length: 13
size: .
D: .
DNA: TGCGCCAGCAGCCAAGATAGGGGCGATGAGCAGTTCTTC
CDR3: CASSQDRGDEQFF

J: TRBJ2-7
V: TRBV28
length: 11
size: .
D: .
DNA: TGTGCCAGCACAGGGGACTACGAGCAGTACTTC
CDR3: CASTGDYEQYF

J: TRBJ2-2
V: TRBV10-3
length: 15
size: .
D: TRBD1
DNA: TGTGCCATCAAGGGACAGGGGGGGAGTCCCGGGGAGCTGTTTTTT
CDR3: CAIKGQGGSPGELFF

J: TRBJ2-7
V: TRBV5-6
length: 15
size: .
D: TRBD2
DNA: TGTGCCAGCAGCTTGATGGCGGGAGGCCCGGACGAGCAGTACTTC
CDR3: CASSLMAGGPDEQYF

J: TRBJ2-1
V: TRBV27
length: 15
size: .
D: TRBD2
DNA: TGTGCCAGCAGTTCGCTAGCGGGAGGGCGGGGTGAGCAGTTCTTC
CDR3: CASSSLAGGRGEQFF

J: TRBJ2-3
V: TRBV9
length: 17
size: once
D: TRBD2
DNA: TGTGCCAGCAGCGTAGCTGGAGCTAGCGGGAGTCGGGTCTCGCAGTATTTT
CDR3: CASSVAGASGSRVSQYF

J: TRBJ2-6
V: TRBV5-6
length: 18
size: .
D: .
DNA: TGTGCCAGCAGCTCCCGTTCGGTCCCGTACTCTGGGGCCAACGTCCTGACTTTC
CDR3: CASSSRSVPYSGANVLTF

J: TRBJ2-4
V: TRBV28
length: 14
size: .
D: TRBD2
DNA: TGTGCCAGCAGTCTAGCGGGAGGCGAAAACATTCAGTACTTC
CDR3: CASSLAGGENIQYF

J: TRBJ2-2
V: TRBV28
length: 15
size: .
D: .
DNA: TGTGCCAGCAGTTTACTAACAGGGAACACCGGGGAGCTGTTTTTT
CDR3: CASSLLTGNTGELFF

J: TRBJ1-5
V: TRBV5-1
length: 14
size: .
D: .
DNA: TGCGCCAGCAGCTTCGGAGATAGCAATCAGCCCCAGCATTTT
CDR3: CASSFGDSNQPQHF

J: TRBJ2-1
V: TRBV6-5
length: 12
size: .
D: .
DNA: TGTGCCAGCAGTTCTCAGGGGATAGAGCAGTTCTTC
CDR3: CASSSQGIEQFF

J: TRBJ1-1
V: TRBV6-5
length: 13
size: .
D: TRBD1
DNA: TGTGCCAGCAGGCACGGACAGGCCACTGAAGCTTTCTTT
CDR3: CASRHGQATEAFF

J: TRBJ1-1
V: TRBV23-1
length: 17
size: .
D: .
DNA: TGCGCCAGCAGTCAATCCCAACTTGAGGGATGGAACACTGAAGCTTTCTTT
CDR3: CASSQSQLEGWNTEAFF

J: TRBJ2-5
V: TRBV27
length: 14
size: few
D: .
DNA: TGTGCCAGCAGCCCCGACAGTTACGGAGAGACCCAGTACTTC
CDR3: CASSPDSYGETQYF

J: TRBJ2-2
V: TRBV27
length: 13
size: .
D: .
DNA: TGTGCCAGCAGTTTATTAGTGGGCGGGGAGCTGTTTTTT
CDR3: CASSLLVGGELFF

J: TRBJ1-1
V: TRBV25-1
length: 13
size: .
D: TRBD1
DNA: TGTGCCAGCGCCGACAGGGGCAGGACTGAAGCTTTCTTT
CDR3: CASADRGRTEAFF

J: TRBJ2-1
V: TRBV5-5
length: 15
size: once
D: .
DNA: TGTGCCGGGAGAAGAGGGGCGAGCTCCTACAATGAGCAGTTCTTC
CDR3: CAGRRGASSYNEQFF

J: TRBJ2-7
V: TRBV28
length: 13
size: .
D: .
DNA: TGTGCCAGCAGGCGGCTCGATCGCTACGAGCAGTACTTC
CDR3: CASRRLDRYEQYF

J: TRBJ2-2
V: TRBV6-6
length: 14
size: .
D: TRBD2
DNA: TGTGCCAGCAGTCGCGGGAGAAACACCGGGGAGCTGTTTTTT
CDR3: CASSRGRNTGELFF

J: TRBJ2-7
V: TRBV10-3
length: 13
size: .
D: .
DNA: TGTGCCATCAGTGATAAGGGTTCCTACGAGCAGTACTTC
CDR3: CAISDKGSYEQYF

J: TRBJ2-4
V: TRBV7-2
length: 13
size: once
D: .
DNA: TGTGCCAGCAGGACTATAGCCAAAAACATTCAGTACTTC
CDR3: CASRTIAKNIQYF

J: TRBJ2-7
V: TRBV7-9
length: 10
size: once
D: .
DNA: TGTGCCAGCAGAAGCTACGAGCAGTACTTC
CDR3: CASRSYEQYF

J: TRBJ2-1
V: TRBV12-2
length: 17
size: .
D: .
DNA: TGTGCAAGTCGCCCCGGACTAGCGGGGGCCGGGGCTGGTGAGCAGTTCTTC
CDR3: CASRPGLAGAGAGEQFF